The clone carrying this T cell receptor beta chain was seen a few times. Its antigen remains unknown. This sample is part of a study of identical twins. Findings of the study overall: The degree of excess twin sharing was weaker in beta out-of-frame sequences.

With template switching, a universal primer site was added, and the cDNA carried unique molecular identifiers. TCRdb re-derived calls from the 5' RACE reads in MiXCR, one entry per CDR3 protein. In the table there are roughly 750,000 distinct CDR3 sequences, 20% to 25% of which are singletons. This CDR3 spans 14 amino acids. The germline V gene encodes CDR1 SGHKS and CDR2 YYEKEE (reference sequence). Trimming left V 4 bases short and J 5 bases short, with 15 bases between. This sample was also put to use in a study of T cells expressing NK-cell markers. That study adds: CD3+CD56+NKG2C+, CD3+CD56+NKG2C- and CD3+CD56-NKG2C+ T cells, once sorted, supplied the TCR beta repertoires.

The chain joins TRBV5-5 to TRBJ2-5; D not resolved. The sample taken for sequencing was PBMCs. This receptor was identified in a woman between 18 and 29 years old in good health. In DNA form, the CDR3 reads TGTGCCAGCAGCCCGACCTGGGGTTTGGAGACCCAGTACTTC. As protein: CASSPTWGLETQYF.